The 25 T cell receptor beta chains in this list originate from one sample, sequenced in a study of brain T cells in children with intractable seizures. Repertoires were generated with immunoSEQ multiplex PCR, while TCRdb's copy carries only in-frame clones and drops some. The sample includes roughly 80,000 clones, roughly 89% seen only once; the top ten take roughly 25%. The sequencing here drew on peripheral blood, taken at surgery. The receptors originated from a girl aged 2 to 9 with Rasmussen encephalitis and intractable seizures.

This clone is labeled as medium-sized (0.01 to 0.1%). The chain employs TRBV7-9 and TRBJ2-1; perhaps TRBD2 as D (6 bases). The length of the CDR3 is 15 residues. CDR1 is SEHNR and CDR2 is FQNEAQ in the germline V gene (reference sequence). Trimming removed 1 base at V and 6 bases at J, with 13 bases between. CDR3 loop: CASSLVPSVGNEQFF. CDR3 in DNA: TGTGCCAGCAGCTTAGTCCCTAGCGTCGGCAATGAGCAGTTCTTC. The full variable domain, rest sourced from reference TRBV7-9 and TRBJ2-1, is DTGVSQNPRHKITKRGQNVTFRCDPISEHNRLYWYRQTLGQGPEFLTYFQNEAQLEKSRLLSDRFSAERPKGSFSTLEIQRTEQGDSAMYLCASSLVPSVGNEQFFGPGTRLTVL.

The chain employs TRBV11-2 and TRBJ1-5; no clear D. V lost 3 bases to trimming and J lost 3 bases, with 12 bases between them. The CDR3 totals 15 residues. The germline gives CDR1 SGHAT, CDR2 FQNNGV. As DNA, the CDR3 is TGTGCCAGCAGCTTTAGACCGGCAGACAATCAGCCCCAGCATTTT. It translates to CASSFRPADNQPQHF.

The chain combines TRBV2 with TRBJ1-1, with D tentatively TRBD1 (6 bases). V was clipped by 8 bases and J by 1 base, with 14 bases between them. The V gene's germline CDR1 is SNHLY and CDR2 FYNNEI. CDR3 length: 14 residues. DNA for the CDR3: TGTGCCAGCCGATTCGGGGGGGCGAACACTGAAGCTTTCTTT. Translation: CASRFGGANTEAFF.

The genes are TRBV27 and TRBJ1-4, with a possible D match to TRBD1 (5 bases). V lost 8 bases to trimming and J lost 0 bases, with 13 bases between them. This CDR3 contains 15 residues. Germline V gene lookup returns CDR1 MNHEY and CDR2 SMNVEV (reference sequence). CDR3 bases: TGTGCCAGCCGGGGCTTCGGAGCAACTAATGAAAAACTGTTTTTT. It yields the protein CASRGFGATNEKLFF.

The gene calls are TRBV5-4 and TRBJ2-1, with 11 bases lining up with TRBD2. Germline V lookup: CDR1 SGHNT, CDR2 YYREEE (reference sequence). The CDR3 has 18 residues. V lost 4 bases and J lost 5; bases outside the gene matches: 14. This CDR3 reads CASSRSISSGGLDNEQFF. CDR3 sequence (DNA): TGTGCCAGCAGCCGCTCGATATCTAGCGGGGGGTTGGACAATGAGCAGTTCTTC.

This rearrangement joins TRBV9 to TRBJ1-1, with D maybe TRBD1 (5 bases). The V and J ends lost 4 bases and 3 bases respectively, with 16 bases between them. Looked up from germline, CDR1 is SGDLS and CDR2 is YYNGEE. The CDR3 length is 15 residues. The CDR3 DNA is TGTGCCAGCAGCTCCTCCCAGGGTCGATACACTGAAGCTTTCTTT. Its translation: CASSSSQGRYTEAFF.

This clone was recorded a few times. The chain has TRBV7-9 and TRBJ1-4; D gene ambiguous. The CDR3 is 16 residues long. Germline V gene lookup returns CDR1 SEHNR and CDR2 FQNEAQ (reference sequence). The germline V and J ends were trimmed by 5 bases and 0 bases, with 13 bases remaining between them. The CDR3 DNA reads TGTGCCAGCAGCCCTTGGCTGAGCACAACTAATGAAAAACTGTTTTTT. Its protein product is CASSPWLSTTNEKLFF.

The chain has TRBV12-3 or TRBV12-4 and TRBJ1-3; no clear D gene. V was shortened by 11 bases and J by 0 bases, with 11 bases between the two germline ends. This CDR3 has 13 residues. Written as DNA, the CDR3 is TGTGCCGACCGTGAGAGCTCTGGAAACACCATATATTTT. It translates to CADRESSGNTIYF.

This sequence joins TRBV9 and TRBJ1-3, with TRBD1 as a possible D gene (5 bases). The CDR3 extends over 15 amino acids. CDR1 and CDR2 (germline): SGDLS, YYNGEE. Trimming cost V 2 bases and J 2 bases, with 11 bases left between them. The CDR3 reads CASSVGGRAGNTIYF. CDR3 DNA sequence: TGTGCCAGCAGCGTCGGGGGGAGGGCTGGAAACACCATATATTTT.

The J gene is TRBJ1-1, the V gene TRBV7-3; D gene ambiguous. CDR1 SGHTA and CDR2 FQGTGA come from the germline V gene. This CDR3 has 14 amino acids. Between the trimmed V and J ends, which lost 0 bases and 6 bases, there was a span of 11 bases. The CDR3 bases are TGTGCCAGCAGCTTAACCGCCCCCGGCGCTGAAGCTTTCTTT. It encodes CASSLTAPGAEAFF.

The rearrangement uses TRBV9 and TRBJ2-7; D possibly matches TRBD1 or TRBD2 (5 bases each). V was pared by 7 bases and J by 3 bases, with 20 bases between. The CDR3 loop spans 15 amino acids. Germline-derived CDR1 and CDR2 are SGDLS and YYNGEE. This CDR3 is CASRGLKMGIYEQYF. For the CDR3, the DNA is TGTGCCAGCCGGGGCCTAAAAATGGGGATCTACGAGCAGTACTTC. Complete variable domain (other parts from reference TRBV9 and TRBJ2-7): DSGVTQTPKHLITATGQRVTLRCSPRSGDLSVYWYQQSLDQGLQFLIQYYNGEERAKGNILERFSAQQFPDLHSELNLSSLELGDSALYFCASRGLKMGIYEQYFGPGTRLTVT.

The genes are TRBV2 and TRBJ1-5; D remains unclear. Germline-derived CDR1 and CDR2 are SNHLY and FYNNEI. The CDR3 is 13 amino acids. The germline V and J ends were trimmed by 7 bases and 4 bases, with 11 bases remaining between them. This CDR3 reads CASKRSANQPQHF. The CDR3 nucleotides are TGTGCCAGCAAGAGGTCAGCGAATCAGCCCCAGCATTTT.

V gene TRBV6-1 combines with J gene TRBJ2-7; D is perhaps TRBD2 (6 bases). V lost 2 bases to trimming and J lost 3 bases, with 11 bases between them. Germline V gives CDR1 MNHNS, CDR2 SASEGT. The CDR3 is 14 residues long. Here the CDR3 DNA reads TGTGCCAGCAGTGAAAGGGGACTTATCTACGAGCAGTACTTC. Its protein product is CASSERGLIYEQYF.

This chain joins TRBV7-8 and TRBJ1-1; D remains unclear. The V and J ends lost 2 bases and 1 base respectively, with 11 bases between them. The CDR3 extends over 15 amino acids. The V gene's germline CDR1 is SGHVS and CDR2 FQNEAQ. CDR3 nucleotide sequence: TGTGCCAGCAGCTTATCTTTGACACAGAACACTGAAGCTTTCTTT. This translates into CASSLSLTQNTEAFF.

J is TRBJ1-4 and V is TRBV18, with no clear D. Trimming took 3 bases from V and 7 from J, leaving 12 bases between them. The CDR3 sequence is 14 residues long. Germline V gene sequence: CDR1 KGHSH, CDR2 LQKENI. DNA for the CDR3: TGTGCCAGCTCACCCTCCAACTCTGGTGAAAAACTGTTTTTT. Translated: CASSPSNSGEKLFF.

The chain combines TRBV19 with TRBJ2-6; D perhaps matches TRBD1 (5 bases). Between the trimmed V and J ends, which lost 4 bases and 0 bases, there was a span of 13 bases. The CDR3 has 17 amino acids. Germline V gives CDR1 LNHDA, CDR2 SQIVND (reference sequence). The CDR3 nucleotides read TGTGCCAGTAGTAAACAGACAGATAGCTCTGGGGCCAACGTCCTGACTTTC. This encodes CASSKQTDSSGANVLTF.

CDR3 bases: TGTGCCAGCAGCTTAGCCGGGACACCACTTAATGAGCAGTTCTTC. Its translation: CASSLAGTPLNEQFF. V is TRBV7-8 and J is TRBJ2-1; D might be TRBD1 (6 bases). Germline values: CDR1 SGHVS, CDR2 FQNEAQ. V lost 0 bases, J lost 7 bases, and 13 bases lay in between. The length of the CDR3 is 15 residues.

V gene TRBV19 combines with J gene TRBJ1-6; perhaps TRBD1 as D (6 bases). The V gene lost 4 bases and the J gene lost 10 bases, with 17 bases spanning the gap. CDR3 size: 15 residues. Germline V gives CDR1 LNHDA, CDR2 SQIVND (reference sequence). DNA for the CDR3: TGTGCCAGTAGTACCTCCCAAACAGGGAGATCACCCCTCCACTTT. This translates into CASSTSQTGRSPLHF.

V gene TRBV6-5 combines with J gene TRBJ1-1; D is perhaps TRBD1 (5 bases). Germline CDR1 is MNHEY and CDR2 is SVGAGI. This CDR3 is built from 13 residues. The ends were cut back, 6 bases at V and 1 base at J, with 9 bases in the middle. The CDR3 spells CASRGTGNTEAFF. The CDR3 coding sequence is TGTGCCAGCAGGGGGACTGGGAACACTGAAGCTTTCTTT.

The CDR3, as DNA: TGTGCCAGCAGTCCACCGGGACAGAGGATGGGCTACACCTTC. This codes for CASSPPGQRMGYTF. The V and J genes are TRBV6-5 and TRBJ1-2; 7 bases agree with TRBD1. The CDR3 spans 14 residues. CDR1 and CDR2 from the germline V gene are MNHEY and SVGAGI. With 5 bases clipped from V and 8 bases from J, the junction kept 11 bases outside the gene matches.

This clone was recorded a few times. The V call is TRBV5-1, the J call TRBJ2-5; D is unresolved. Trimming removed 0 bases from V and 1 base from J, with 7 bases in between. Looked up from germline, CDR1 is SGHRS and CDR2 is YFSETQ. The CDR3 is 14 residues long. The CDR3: CASSLGHSQETQYF. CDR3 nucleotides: TGCGCCAGCAGCTTGGGACATAGCCAAGAGACCCAGTACTTC.

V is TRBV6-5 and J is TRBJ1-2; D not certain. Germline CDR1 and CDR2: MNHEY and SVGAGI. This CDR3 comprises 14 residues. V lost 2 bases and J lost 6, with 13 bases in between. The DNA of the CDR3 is TGTGCCAGCAGTTACGATAGGACCTTTAATGGCTACACCTTC. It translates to CASSYDRTFNGYTF.

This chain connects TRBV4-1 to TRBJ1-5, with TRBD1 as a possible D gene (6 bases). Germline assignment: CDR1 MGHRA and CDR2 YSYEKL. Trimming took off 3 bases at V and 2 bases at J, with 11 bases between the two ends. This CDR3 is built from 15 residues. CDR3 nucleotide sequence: TGCGCCAGCAGCCAGGAACAGGGAGGCAATCAGCCCCAGCATTTT. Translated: CASSQEQGGNQPQHF.

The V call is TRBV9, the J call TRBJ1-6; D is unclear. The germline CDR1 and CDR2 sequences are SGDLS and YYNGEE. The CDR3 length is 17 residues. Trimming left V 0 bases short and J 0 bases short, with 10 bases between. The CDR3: CASSVGPSSSYNSPLHF. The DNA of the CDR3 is TGTGCCAGCAGCGTAGGACCGTCGAGCTCCTATAATTCACCCCTCCACTTT.

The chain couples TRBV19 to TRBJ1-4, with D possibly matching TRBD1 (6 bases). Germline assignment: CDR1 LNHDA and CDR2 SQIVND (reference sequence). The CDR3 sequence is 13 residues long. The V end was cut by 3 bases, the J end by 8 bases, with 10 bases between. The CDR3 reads CASSIRGLEKLFF. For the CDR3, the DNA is TGTGCCAGTAGTATCAGGGGTTTGGAAAAACTGTTTTTT.